These 25 T cell receptor beta chains came from one sample sequenced in a study of control samples from healthy donors and cancer patients (dated by TCRdb to about 2020). The protocol used for the library was the immunoSEQ multiplex PCR assay. The clones in this table, taken by TCRdb from immuneACCESS, are in-frame only. Not every clone is retained; where verified, under half of the shortfall comes from an unresolved V gene, and the cause of the rest is unknown. The sample records about 79,000 clones, over 85% of which are singletons. Over 0.95% of the sample is held by the ten biggest clonotypes. The sequenced sample consisted of PBMCs. These receptor sequences come from a woman between 40 and 55 years old with lung cancer.

This clone was seen a single time. The V gene is TRBV27, the J gene TRBJ1-2, with D possibly matching TRBD1 (5 bases). The CDR3 is 17 amino acids. V lost 3 bases, J lost 6 bases, and 23 bases lay in between. Germline V gene lookup returns CDR1 MNHEY and CDR2 SMNVEV (reference sequence). In nucleotides, the CDR3 is TGTGCCAGCAGTTTTAATTTTGGTACCAACAGGAAAGATGGCTACACCTTC. Translated, it gives CASSFNFGTNRKDGYTF.

The J gene is TRBJ1-1, the V gene TRBV2; 8 bases map to TRBD1. Per the germline V gene, CDR1 is SNHLY and CDR2 is FYNNEI. This CDR3 contains 14 residues. V was pared by 6 bases and J by 0 bases, with 3 bases of the junction left unmatched. Written as DNA, the CDR3 is TGTGCCAGCAGAGGACAGGGATTGAACACTGAAGCTTTCTTT. This codes for CASRGQGLNTEAFF. Combining the CDR3 with reference TRBV2 and TRBJ1-1 gives the whole variable domain EPEVTQTPSHQVTQMGQEVILRCVPISNHLYFYWYRQILGQKVEFLVSFYNNEISEKSEIFDDQFSVERPDGSNFTLKIRSTKLEDSAMYFCASRGQGLNTEAFFGQGTRLTVV.

The gene calls are TRBV4-1 and TRBJ1-1, with D hard to call. The CDR3 consists of 15 residues. CDR1 is MGHRA and CDR2 is YSYEKL in the germline V gene. V was pared by 0 bases and J by 4 bases, with 12 bases between. Here the CDR3 DNA reads TGCGCCAGCAGCCAAGATTCTAACCCTCTCACTGAAGCTTTCTTT. Translated: CASSQDSNPLTEAFF.

The V call is TRBV11-3, the J call TRBJ2-7; the D gene is possibly TRBD1 (5 bases). The germline gives CDR1 SGHNT, CDR2 YENEEA. With 4 bases removed from V and 4 bases from J, the gap between germline ends came to 11 bases. This CDR3 region has 13 residues. Here the CDR3 reads CASSSQGFYEQYF. CDR3 DNA sequence: TGTGCCAGCAGCTCCCAGGGTTTTTACGAGCAGTACTTC.

The chain carries TRBV7-8 and TRBJ2-2; possibly TRBD1 for D (6 bases). CDR3 size: 13 residues. V lost 5 bases and J 5 bases, leaving 9 bases between the germline ends. Per the germline V gene, CDR1 is SGHVS and CDR2 is FQNEAQ. CDR3 loop: CASSGTGTGELFF. In nucleotides, the CDR3 is TGTGCCAGCAGCGGTACAGGGACCGGGGAGCTGTTTTTT.

The rearrangement links TRBV6-6 to TRBJ2-7; 7 bases fit TRBD2. CDR3 length: 16 residues. V dropped 7 bases and J dropped 0; count of bases not matched to a gene: 12. Per germline, CDR1 MNHNY and CDR2 SVGAGI (reference sequence). The CDR3 region has the DNA TGTGCCAGCAACGAACCCGGGGGGACCCGCTCCTACGAGCAGTACTTC. Translated: CASNEPGGTRSYEQYF.

The rearrangement uses TRBV9 and TRBJ1-2; D is perhaps TRBD1 (6 bases). The V gene's germline CDR1 is SGDLS and CDR2 YYNGEE. V dropped 0 bases and J dropped 4 bases, with 25 bases sitting between them. The CDR3 spans 19 residues. This CDR3 is CASSVAPSPTQGGSYGYTF. CDR3 DNA: TGTGCCAGCAGCGTAGCCCCGAGCCCCACACAGGGCGGGAGCTATGGCTACACCTTC.

The gene calls are TRBV5-5 and TRBJ1-6; the D is unclear. V was trimmed by 0 bases and J by 14 bases, leaving 9 bases between them. The CDR3 runs 12 residues. From germline, CDR1 is SGHKS and CDR2 YYEKEE (reference sequence). CDR3 bases: TGTGCCAGCAGCTTGGAATCTGGGTCCCTCCACTTT. Translating it yields CASSLESGSLHF.

Here the CDR3 reads CASSQGTSGGADNEQFF. In DNA, the CDR3 is TGTGCCAGCAGCCAAGGTACTAGCGGGGGGGCCGACAATGAGCAGTTCTTC. V usage is TRBV3-1 (or the pseudogene TRBV3-2) and J usage is TRBJ2-1, with 13 bases matching TRBD2. The CDR3 contains 17 residues. Germline-derived CDR1 and CDR2 are LGHDT and YNNKEL (reference sequence). J lost 5 bases, V lost 1 base, and 5 bases had no gene match.

This chain uses TRBV7-8 with TRBJ1-1; D remains ambiguous. There are 15 residues in the CDR3. V lost 0 bases to trimming and J lost 1 base, with 9 bases between them. Germline CDR1 reads SGHVS; CDR2 reads FQNEAQ. CDR3: CASSLAARGNTEAFF. DNA for the CDR3: TGTGCCAGCAGCTTAGCGGCCCGAGGGAACACTGAAGCTTTCTTT.

The rearrangement uses TRBV2 and TRBJ1-3; 8 bases fit TRBD1. The J segment lost 1 base and the V segment lost 6 bases, leaving 8 bases of the junction unmatched. CDR3 length: 16 residues. CDR1 and CDR2 from the germline V gene are SNHLY and FYNNEI. CDR3 sequence reads: CASRGDRILSGNTIYF. DNA for the CDR3: TGTGCCAGCAGGGGGGACAGGATATTATCTGGAAACACCATATATTTT.

This clone was observed once. The chain has TRBV28 and TRBJ1-2; the D is unclear. V was trimmed by 5 bases and J by 0 bases, leaving 16 bases between them. Germline CDR1 MDHEN, CDR2 SYDVKM. CDR3 length: 16 amino acids. The DNA for the CDR3 is TGTGCCAGCAGTCCCTATGGGTGGACCGCTAACTATGGCTACACCTTC. Protein product: CASSPYGWTANYGYTF.

CDR3 nucleotides: TGTGCCAGCAGCGTAGCGGGGACAGGGCGCTTCTACGAGCAGTACTTC. Its translation: CASSVAGTGRFYEQYF. The V call is TRBV9, the J call TRBJ2-7, with 9 bases matching TRBD1. V lost 0 bases and J lost 3; bases outside the gene matches: 7. The CDR3 is 16 amino acids. Germline V gene sequence: CDR1 SGDLS, CDR2 YYNGEE.

The rearrangement joins TRBV28 to TRBJ2-7; the D is unclear. The CDR3 runs to 16 residues. Germline CDR1 and CDR2: MDHEN and SYDVKM. The CDR3 spells CTSSPHRVPLNYEQYF. The CDR3 DNA reads TGTACCTCAAGCCCTCACAGAGTTCCCTTAAACTACGAGCAGTACTTC.

The chain uses TRBV5-1 and TRBJ1-5, with D hard to call. The CDR3 length is 15 residues. The V gene's germline CDR1 is SGHRS and CDR2 YFSETQ. V was clipped by 4 bases and J by 0 bases, with 11 bases between them. CDR3 nucleotides: TGCGCCAGCAGCGCCACAGTAGGTAGCAATCAGCCCCAGCATTTT. Translating it yields CASSATVGSNQPQHF.

J is TRBJ2-7 and V is TRBV3-1 (or the pseudogene TRBV3-2), with TRBD1 as a possible D gene (6 bases). Germline CDR1 reads LGHDT; CDR2 reads YNNKEL (reference sequence). V was shortened by 4 bases and J by 6 bases, with 19 bases between the two germline ends. The CDR3 totals 15 residues. CDR3 in DNA: TGTGCCAGCAGCCCCCCTGGGACACGTTCCATCGAGCAGTACTTC. This translates into CASSPPGTRSIEQYF.

The gene calls are TRBV3-1 (or the pseudogene TRBV3-2) and TRBJ2-7; the D gene is possibly TRBD2 (6 bases). Germline V gene lookup returns CDR1 LGHDT and CDR2 YNNKEL (reference sequence). The CDR3 contains 13 residues. V was pared by 4 bases and J by 3 bases, with 10 bases between. Here the CDR3 reads CASSPPGLYEQYF. The CDR3 coding sequence is TGTGCCAGCAGCCCGCCGGGACTCTACGAGCAGTACTTC.

This chain joins TRBV2 and TRBJ2-5; D ambiguous. V lost 3 bases and J lost 4, with 6 bases in between. The CDR3 is 12 residues long. Looked up from germline, CDR1 is SNHLY and CDR2 is FYNNEI. CDR3 DNA: TGTGCCAGCAGTGATTGGGGAGAGACCCAGTACTTC. It codes for CASSDWGETQYF.

This chain uses TRBV6-5 with TRBJ1-2; no clear D gene. V dropped 6 bases and J dropped 4 bases, with 9 bases sitting between them. Per germline, CDR1 MNHEY and CDR2 SVGAGI. This CDR3 has 12 residues. CDR3 DNA sequence: TGTGCCAGCAGCCGGTGGGCCTATGGCTACACCTTC. Its translation: CASSRWAYGYTF.

This chain joins TRBV6-5 and TRBJ2-1; weak D call: TRBD2 (6 bases). Germline V gene data show CDR1 as MNHEY and CDR2 as SVGAGI. This CDR3 region has 15 residues. Trimming stripped 11 bases from V and 2 bases from J, with 19 bases between. The CDR3 reads CAHGGAAAPYNEQFF. CDR3 coding DNA: TGTGCCCACGGAGGGGCCGCCGCACCCTACAATGAGCAGTTCTTC.

This chain connects TRBV5-6 to TRBJ2-7; D gene ambiguous. CDR3 size: 12 residues. V gave up 0 bases and J gave up 12 bases, with 13 bases separating them. CDR1 is SGHDT, CDR2 YYEEEE, per germline. The CDR3 nucleotides read TGTGCCAGCAGCTTGGCCATGAGTGGGCTGTACTTC. This translates into CASSLAMSGLYF.

This sequence joins TRBV18 and TRBJ2-2, with unresolved D. The CDR3 spans 14 residues. The germline V gene has CDR1 KGHSH and CDR2 LQKENI. Trimming cost V 2 bases and J 4 bases, with 8 bases left between them. DNA of the CDR3: TGTGCCAGCTCACCAGGCGGAAGCACCGGGGAGCTGTTTTTT. Amino acids: CASSPGGSTGELFF.

The CDR3 loop reads CASSLSTGPTGELFF. CDR3 in DNA: TGCGCCAGCAGCTTGTCGACGGGACCCACCGGGGAGCTGTTTTTT. The rearrangement uses TRBV5-1 and TRBJ2-2; either TRBD1 or TRBD2 may supply D (5 bases each). Per germline, CDR1 SGHRS and CDR2 YFSETQ. The CDR3 is 15 amino acids. The V and J ends lost 1 base and 4 bases respectively, with 11 bases between them.

The J gene is TRBJ2-7, the V gene TRBV7-6; D might be TRBD2 (6 bases). Germline CDR1 reads SGHVS; CDR2 reads FNYEAQ. The CDR3 extends over 13 amino acids. Between the trimmed V and J ends, which lost 0 bases and 4 bases, there was a span of 7 bases. The CDR3 sequence is CASSLAGGYEQYF. CDR3 bases: TGTGCCAGCAGCTTAGCGGGGGGTTACGAGCAGTACTTC.

CDR3 amino acids: CASSPRRRTEAFF. CDR3 bases: TGCGCCAGCAGCCCCCGGAGACGAACTGAAGCTTTCTTT. V usage is TRBV4-1 and J usage is TRBJ1-1, with unresolved D. V was clipped by 4 bases and J by 5 bases, with 11 bases between them. In germline, CDR1 is MGHRA, CDR2 YSYEKL. This CDR3 is built from 13 residues.